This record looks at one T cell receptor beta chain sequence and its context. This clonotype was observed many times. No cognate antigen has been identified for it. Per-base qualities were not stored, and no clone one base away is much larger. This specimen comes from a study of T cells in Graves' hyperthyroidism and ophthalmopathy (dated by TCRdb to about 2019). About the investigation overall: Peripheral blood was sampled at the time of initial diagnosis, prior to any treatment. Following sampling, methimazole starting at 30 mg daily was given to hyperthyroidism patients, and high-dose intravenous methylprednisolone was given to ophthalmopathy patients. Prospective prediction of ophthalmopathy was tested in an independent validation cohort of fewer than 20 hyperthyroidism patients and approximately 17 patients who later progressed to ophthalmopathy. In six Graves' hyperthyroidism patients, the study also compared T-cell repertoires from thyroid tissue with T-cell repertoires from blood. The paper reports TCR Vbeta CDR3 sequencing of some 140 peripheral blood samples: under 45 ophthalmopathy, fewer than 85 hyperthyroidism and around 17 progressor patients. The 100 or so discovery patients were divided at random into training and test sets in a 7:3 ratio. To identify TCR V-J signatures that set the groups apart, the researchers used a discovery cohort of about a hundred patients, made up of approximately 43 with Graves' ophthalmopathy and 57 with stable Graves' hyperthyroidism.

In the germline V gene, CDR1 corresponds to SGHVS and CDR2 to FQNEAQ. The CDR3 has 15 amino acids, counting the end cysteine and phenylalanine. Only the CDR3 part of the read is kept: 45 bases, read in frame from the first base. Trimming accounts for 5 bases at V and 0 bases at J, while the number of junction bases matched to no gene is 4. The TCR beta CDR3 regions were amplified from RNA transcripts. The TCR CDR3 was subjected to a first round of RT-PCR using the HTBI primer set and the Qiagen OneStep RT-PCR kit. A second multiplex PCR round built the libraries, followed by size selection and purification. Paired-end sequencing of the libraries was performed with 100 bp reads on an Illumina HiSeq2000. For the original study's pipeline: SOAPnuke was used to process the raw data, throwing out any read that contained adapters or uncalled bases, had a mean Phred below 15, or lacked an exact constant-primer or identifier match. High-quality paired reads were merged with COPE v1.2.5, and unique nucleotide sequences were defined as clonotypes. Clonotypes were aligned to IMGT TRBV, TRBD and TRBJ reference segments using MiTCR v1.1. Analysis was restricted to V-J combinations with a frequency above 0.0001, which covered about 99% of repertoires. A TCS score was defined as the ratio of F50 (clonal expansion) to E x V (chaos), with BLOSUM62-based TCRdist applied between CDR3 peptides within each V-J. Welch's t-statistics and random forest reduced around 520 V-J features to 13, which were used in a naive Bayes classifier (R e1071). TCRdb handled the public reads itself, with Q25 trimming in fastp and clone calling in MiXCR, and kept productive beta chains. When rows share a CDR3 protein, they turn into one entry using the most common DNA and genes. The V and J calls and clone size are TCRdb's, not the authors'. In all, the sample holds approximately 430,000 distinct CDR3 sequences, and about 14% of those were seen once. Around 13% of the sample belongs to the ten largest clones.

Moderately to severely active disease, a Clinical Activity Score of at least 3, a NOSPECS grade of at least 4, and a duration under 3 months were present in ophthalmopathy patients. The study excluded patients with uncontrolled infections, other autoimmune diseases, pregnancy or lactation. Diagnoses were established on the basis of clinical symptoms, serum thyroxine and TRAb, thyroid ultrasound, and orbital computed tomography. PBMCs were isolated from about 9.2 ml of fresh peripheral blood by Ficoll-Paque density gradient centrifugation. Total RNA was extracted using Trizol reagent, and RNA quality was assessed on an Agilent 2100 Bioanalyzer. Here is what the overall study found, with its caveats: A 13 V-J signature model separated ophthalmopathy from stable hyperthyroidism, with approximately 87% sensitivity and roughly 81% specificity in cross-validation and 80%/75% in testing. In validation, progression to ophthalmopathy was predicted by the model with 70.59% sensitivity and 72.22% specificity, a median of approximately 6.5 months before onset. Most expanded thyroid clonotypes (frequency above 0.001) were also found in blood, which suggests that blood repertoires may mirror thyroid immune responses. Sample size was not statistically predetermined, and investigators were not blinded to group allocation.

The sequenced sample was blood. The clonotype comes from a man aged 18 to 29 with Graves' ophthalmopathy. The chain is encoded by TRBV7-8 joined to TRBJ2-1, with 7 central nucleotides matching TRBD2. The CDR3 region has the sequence CASSPRLASYNEQFF. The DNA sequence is TGTGCCAGCAGCCCTCGACTAGCCTCCTACAATGAGCAGTTCTTC.